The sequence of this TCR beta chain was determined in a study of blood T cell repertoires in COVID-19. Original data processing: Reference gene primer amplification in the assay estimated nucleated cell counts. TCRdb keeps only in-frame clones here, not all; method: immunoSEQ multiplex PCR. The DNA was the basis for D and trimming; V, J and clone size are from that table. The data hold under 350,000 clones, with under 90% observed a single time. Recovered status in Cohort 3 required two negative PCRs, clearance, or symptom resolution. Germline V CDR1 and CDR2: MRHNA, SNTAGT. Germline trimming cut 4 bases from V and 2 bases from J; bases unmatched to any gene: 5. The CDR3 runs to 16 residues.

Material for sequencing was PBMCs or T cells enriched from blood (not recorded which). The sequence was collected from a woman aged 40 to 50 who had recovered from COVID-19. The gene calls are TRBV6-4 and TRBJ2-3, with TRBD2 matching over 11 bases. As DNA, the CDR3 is TGTGCCAGCAGTGCCGATAGCGGGAGGGCCACAGATACGCAGTATTTT. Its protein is CASSADSGRATDTQYF.